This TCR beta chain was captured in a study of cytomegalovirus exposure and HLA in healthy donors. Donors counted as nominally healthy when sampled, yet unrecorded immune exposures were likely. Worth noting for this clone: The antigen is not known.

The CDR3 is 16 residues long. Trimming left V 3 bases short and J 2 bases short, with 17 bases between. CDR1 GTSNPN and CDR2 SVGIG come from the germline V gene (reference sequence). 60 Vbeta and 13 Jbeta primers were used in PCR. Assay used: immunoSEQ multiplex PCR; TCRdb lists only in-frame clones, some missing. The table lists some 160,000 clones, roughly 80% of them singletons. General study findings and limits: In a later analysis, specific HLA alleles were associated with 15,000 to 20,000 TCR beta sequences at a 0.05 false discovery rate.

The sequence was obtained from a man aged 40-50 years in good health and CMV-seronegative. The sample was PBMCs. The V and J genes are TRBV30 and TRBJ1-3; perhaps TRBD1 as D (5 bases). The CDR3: CAWSAKLGGTGNTIYF. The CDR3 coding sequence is TGTGCCTGGAGCGCAAAACTGGGGGGGACTGGAAACACCATATATTTT.